These T cell receptor beta chains were read from a single sample in a study of post-analysis software for immune sequencing data. TCRdb analysed the PCR reads with MiXCR anew, one entry per CDR3 protein. The sample shows about 540,000 distinct CDR3 sequences, around a third of them seen only once. The sample comprised blood. Source of these receptors: a girl under 18 with multiple sclerosis. Both conserved end residues are part of each CDR3. D genes are given only for firm matches. Clone size appears in some rows only: once, few, many, or a class for an expanded clone.

j_gene: TRBJ2-1
abundance: few
d_gene: TRBD2
v_gene: TRBV5-1
CDR3nt: TGCGCCAGCAGCTCTACTAGCGGGTTCTACAATGAGCAGTTCTTC
CDR3aa: CASSSTSGFYNEQFF

j_gene: TRBJ1-6
abundance: few
d_gene: TRBD1
v_gene: TRBV20-1
CDR3nt: TGCAGTGCTAGAGATCGGAGCAGGGGGACTAATTCACCCCTCCACTTT
CDR3aa: CSARDRSRGTNSPLHF

j_gene: TRBJ2-1
abundance: -
d_gene: -
v_gene: TRBV7-8
CDR3nt: TGTGCCAGCAGCTTAAACAGGGCCTACAATGAGCAGTTCTTC
CDR3aa: CASSLNRAYNEQFF

j_gene: TRBJ1-4
abundance: -
d_gene: -
v_gene: TRBV20-1
CDR3nt: TGCAGTGCTGAAGGCTTCGCCGACAGGATTAATGAAAAACTGTTTTTT
CDR3aa: CSAEGFADRINEKLFF

j_gene: TRBJ2-1
abundance: -
d_gene: -
v_gene: TRBV4-1
CDR3nt: TGCGCCAGCAGCCAAGTGGGGGCAGGGTACGATGAGCAGTTCTTC
CDR3aa: CASSQVGAGYDEQFF

j_gene: TRBJ2-2
abundance: -
d_gene: -
v_gene: TRBV4-1
CDR3nt: TGCGCCAGCAGCCAAACCACCGGGGAGCTGTTTTTT
CDR3aa: CASSQTTGELFF

j_gene: TRBJ2-7
abundance: few
d_gene: -
v_gene: TRBV4-1
CDR3nt: TGCGCCAGCAGCCAAGATATCGGCCAGACTAACTACGAGCAGTACTTC
CDR3aa: CASSQDIGQTNYEQYF

j_gene: TRBJ1-1
abundance: -
d_gene: -
v_gene: TRBV20-1
CDR3nt: TGCAGTGCTACTTCGGGGAACACTGAAGCTTTCTTT
CDR3aa: CSATSGNTEAFF

j_gene: TRBJ2-5
abundance: -
d_gene: -
v_gene: TRBV29-1
CDR3nt: TGCAGCGTTGTGGGGGGAGTGGAGACCCAGTACTTC
CDR3aa: CSVVGGVETQYF

j_gene: TRBJ1-4
abundance: few
d_gene: -
v_gene: TRBV10-3
CDR3nt: TGTGCCATCAGTGACTCCGACACCGGGACGGCGAATGAAAAACTGTTTTTT
CDR3aa: CAISDSDTGTANEKLFF

j_gene: TRBJ2-3
abundance: -
d_gene: TRBD2
v_gene: TRBV6-2/TRBV6-3
CDR3nt: TGTGCCAGCACCTCCCTAGCGGGGGTACCTACGCAGTATTTT
CDR3aa: CASTSLAGVPTQYF

j_gene: TRBJ1-1
abundance: -
d_gene: -
v_gene: TRBV3-1
CDR3nt: TGTGCCAGCAGCCCAGCAGTAGGCCAGGGTGGTGAAGCTTTCTTT
CDR3aa: CASSPAVGQGGEAFF

j_gene: TRBJ1-5
abundance: -
d_gene: -
v_gene: TRBV5-1
CDR3nt: TGCGCCAGCAAGCGGGATGGGTCCTCAAATCAGCCCCAGCATTTT
CDR3aa: CASKRDGSSNQPQHF

j_gene: TRBJ1-2
abundance: few
d_gene: -
v_gene: TRBV14
CDR3nt: TGTGCCAGCAGCCCGAGGGCTCCCATCCTGGGCTACACCTTC
CDR3aa: CASSPRAPILGYTF

j_gene: TRBJ1-2
abundance: -
d_gene: TRBD1
v_gene: TRBV9
CDR3nt: TGTGCCAGCAGCGTAGGGACAGGGGGGCCCTATGGCTACACCTTC
CDR3aa: CASSVGTGGPYGYTF

j_gene: TRBJ1-1
abundance: -
d_gene: -
v_gene: TRBV12-3/TRBV12-4
CDR3nt: TGTGCCAGCAGTCTGGGGGGGAATGAAGCTTTCTTT
CDR3aa: CASSLGGNEAFF

j_gene: TRBJ1-5
abundance: -
d_gene: -
v_gene: TRBV7-9
CDR3nt: TGTGCCAGCAGCCAGACCGGGACTCAGCCCCAGCATTTT
CDR3aa: CASSQTGTQPQHF

j_gene: TRBJ2-1
abundance: few
d_gene: -
v_gene: TRBV5-1
CDR3nt: TGCGCCAGCAGCTTGGGGGCTGCAGGCCGGGAGCAGTTCTTC
CDR3aa: CASSLGAAGREQFF

j_gene: TRBJ2-3
abundance: -
d_gene: -
v_gene: TRBV4-1
CDR3nt: TGCGCCAGCAGGGCGCGCACAGATACGCAGTATTTT
CDR3aa: CASRARTDTQYF

j_gene: TRBJ2-5
abundance: -
d_gene: TRBD1
v_gene: TRBV5-1
CDR3nt: TGCGCCAGCAGCGTCGGGACAGGAGCTCAAGAGACCCAGTACTTC
CDR3aa: CASSVGTGAQETQYF

j_gene: TRBJ1-2
abundance: -
d_gene: -
v_gene: TRBV29-1
CDR3nt: TGCAGCGTTGATTGGCAGCACTATGGCTACACCTTC
CDR3aa: CSVDWQHYGYTF

j_gene: TRBJ2-2
abundance: once
d_gene: -
v_gene: TRBV6-6
CDR3nt: TGTGCCGGCAGTTACCCAGTTAGAGGGACCGGGGAGCTGTTTTTT
CDR3aa: CAGSYPVRGTGELFF

j_gene: TRBJ2-5
abundance: -
d_gene: TRBD1
v_gene: TRBV9
CDR3nt: TGTGCCTGCAGCGTAGACCCGGGACAGGGGATTCGAGAGACCCAGTACTTC
CDR3aa: CACSVDPGQGIRETQYF

j_gene: TRBJ2-5
abundance: few
d_gene: TRBD1
v_gene: TRBV3-1
CDR3nt: TGTGCCAGCAGCTACCCCGGGACAGGGGCGGGCTACAATGAGCAGTACTTC
CDR3aa: CASSYPGTGAGYNEQYF

j_gene: TRBJ1-5
abundance: -
d_gene: TRBD1
v_gene: TRBV6-1
CDR3nt: TGTGCCAGCAGTGAAGCTCAAGGGGGCGAGCCCCAGCATTTT
CDR3aa: CASSEAQGGEPQHF

j_gene: TRBJ1-4
abundance: few
d_gene: -
v_gene: TRBV20-1
CDR3nt: TGCAGCGTTCAGGGGTCTAATGAAAAACTGTTTTTT
CDR3aa: CSVQGSNEKLFF

j_gene: TRBJ2-1
abundance: few
d_gene: TRBD2
v_gene: TRBV28
CDR3nt: TGTGCCAGCAGCCCTCCGGGACTAGCGGAACACAATGAGCAGTTCTTC
CDR3aa: CASSPPGLAEHNEQFF

j_gene: TRBJ1-1
abundance: -
d_gene: TRBD1
v_gene: TRBV7-8
CDR3nt: TGTGCCAGCAGCCCTAGGACAGGGTGGGGGGCTGAAGCTTTCTTT
CDR3aa: CASSPRTGWGAEAFF

j_gene: TRBJ1-6
abundance: -
d_gene: -
v_gene: TRBV12-3/TRBV12-4
CDR3nt: TGTGCCAGTCTCCGTGACGGGAATAATTCACCCCTCCACTTT
CDR3aa: CASLRDGNNSPLHF

j_gene: TRBJ2-1
abundance: few
d_gene: TRBD2
v_gene: TRBV5-1
CDR3nt: TGCGCCAGCAGCTTGGTACCGGGGGGGCAGGATGAGCAGTTCTTC
CDR3aa: CASSLVPGGQDEQFF

j_gene: TRBJ2-1
abundance: many
d_gene: TRBD2
v_gene: TRBV11-2
CDR3nt: TGTGCCAGCAGCTGGGGAGCGGGGGGGCAAAATGAGCAGTTCTTC
CDR3aa: CASSWGAGGQNEQFF

j_gene: TRBJ2-7
abundance: many
d_gene: -
v_gene: TRBV10-3
CDR3nt: TGTGCCAGCACCAGGGACCAGACCTACGAGCAGTACTTC
CDR3aa: CASTRDQTYEQYF

j_gene: TRBJ1-2
abundance: -
d_gene: -
v_gene: TRBV3-1
CDR3nt: TGTGCCAGCAGCCAACCGGGCCATGGCTACACCTTC
CDR3aa: CASSQPGHGYTF

j_gene: TRBJ1-1
abundance: many
d_gene: -
v_gene: TRBV29-1
CDR3nt: TGCAGCGTTGAAAGGGGGGGGGTGAACACTGAAGCTTTCTTT
CDR3aa: CSVERGGVNTEAFF

j_gene: TRBJ2-6
abundance: few
d_gene: TRBD1
v_gene: TRBV28
CDR3nt: TGTGCCAGCAGGTCGAGACAGGGGATTCCTGGGGCCAACGTCCTGACTTTC
CDR3aa: CASRSRQGIPGANVLTF

j_gene: TRBJ1-1
abundance: -
d_gene: TRBD1
v_gene: TRBV2
CDR3nt: TGTGCCAGCAGTGCCACAGGGGGCGAAGCTTTCTTT
CDR3aa: CASSATGGEAFF

j_gene: TRBJ1-5
abundance: -
d_gene: -
v_gene: TRBV21-1
CDR3nt: TGTGCCAGCAGCAAAGCCCCCTCCGGGACAGGTGCAGGAGGGTGGCCCCAGCATTTT
CDR3aa: CASSKAPSGTGAGGWPQHF

j_gene: TRBJ1-4
abundance: many
d_gene: -
v_gene: TRBV9
CDR3nt: TGTGCCAGCAGCGTAGGAGGAGAGGGTGAAAAACTGTTTTTT
CDR3aa: CASSVGGEGEKLFF